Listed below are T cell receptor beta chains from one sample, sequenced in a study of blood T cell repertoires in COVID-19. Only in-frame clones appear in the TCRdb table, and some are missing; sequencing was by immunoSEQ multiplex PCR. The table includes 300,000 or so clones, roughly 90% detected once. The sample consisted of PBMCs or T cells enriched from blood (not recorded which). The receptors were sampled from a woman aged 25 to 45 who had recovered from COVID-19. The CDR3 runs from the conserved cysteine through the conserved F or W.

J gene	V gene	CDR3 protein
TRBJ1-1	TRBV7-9	CASSLMGQVNTEAFF
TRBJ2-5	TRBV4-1	CASSQTPEGRGETQYF
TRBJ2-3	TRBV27	CASSEQGAFTDTQYF
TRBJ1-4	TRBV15	CATSRDRGQYNEKLFF
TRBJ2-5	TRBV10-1	CASHHGRVLSETQYF
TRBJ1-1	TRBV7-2	CASSSLTVKNAFF
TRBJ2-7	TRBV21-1	CASSKDRGEQYF
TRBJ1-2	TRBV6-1	CASSGGGAGPVSYAGYTF
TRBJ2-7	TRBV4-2	CASSQDGSYSYEQYF
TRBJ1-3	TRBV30	CAWTALERGNTIYF
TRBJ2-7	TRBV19	CASSTRQGFYEQYF
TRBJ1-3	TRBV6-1	CASSARAGQGRLGNTIYF
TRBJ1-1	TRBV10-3	CAISSDSMNTEAFF
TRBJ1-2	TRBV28	CASRDRDRAPYGYTF
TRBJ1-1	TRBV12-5	CASGLVRTGAWSTEAFF
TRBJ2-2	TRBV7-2	CASSLGASGGTGELFF
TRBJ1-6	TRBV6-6	CASNTGGGRNSPLHF
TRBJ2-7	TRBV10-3	CAISGLVPEQYF
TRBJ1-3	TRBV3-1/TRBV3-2	CASSTGQGIGNTIYF
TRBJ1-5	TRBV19	CASSVGTGAYNQPQHF
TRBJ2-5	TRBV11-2	CASSRGGSEGSETQYF
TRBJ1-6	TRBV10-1	CASSEGRAVLPLHF
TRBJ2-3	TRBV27	CASSLSSGPSTDTQYF
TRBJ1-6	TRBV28	CASSLDPRGANSPLHF
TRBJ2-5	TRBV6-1	CASSEFRRSQETQYF
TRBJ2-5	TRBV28	CASSLSAGGAETQYF
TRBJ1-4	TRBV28	CASKSRRSTNEKLFF
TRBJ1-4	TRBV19	CASSAGRRSAAEEKLFF
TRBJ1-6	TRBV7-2	CASSLGPRGYNSPLHF
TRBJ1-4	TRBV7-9	CASSLGGTGGEKLFF
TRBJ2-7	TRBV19	CASSGGWSYEQYF
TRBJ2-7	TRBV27	CASQGSYEQYF
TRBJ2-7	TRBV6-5	CASRKDSASSYEQYF
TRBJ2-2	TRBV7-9	CASSSPGLAGALNTGELFF
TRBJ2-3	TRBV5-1	CASSNPGGGTDTQYF
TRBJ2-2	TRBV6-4	CASSGGGNANTGELFF
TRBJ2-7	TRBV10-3	CAISTRGPLRGQYF
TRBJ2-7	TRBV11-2	CASSLGPGYSYEQYF
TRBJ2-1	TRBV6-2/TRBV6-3	CASSLDSSYNEQFF
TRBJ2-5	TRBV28	CASSLSGTSGALPRGTQYF
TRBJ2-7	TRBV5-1	CASSRVRGQGDEQYF
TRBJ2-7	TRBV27	CASSFRTGTGGYEQYF
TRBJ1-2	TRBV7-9	CASSQYPVEGDYGYTF
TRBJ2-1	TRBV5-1	CASSQGTGGNNEQFF
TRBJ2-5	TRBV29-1	CSFGRVETQYF
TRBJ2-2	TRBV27	CASQMGGVNGELFF
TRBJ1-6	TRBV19	CASSIDARESSPLHF
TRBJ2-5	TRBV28	CASSLGQGIAETQYF
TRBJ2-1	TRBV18	CASSPRQVINEQFF
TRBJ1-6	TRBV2	CASSEDSANSPLHF
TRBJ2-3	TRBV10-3	CAISESIGGGAADTQYF
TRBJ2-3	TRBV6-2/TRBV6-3	CASSLLGGSTDTQYF
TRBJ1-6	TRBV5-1	CASRLGQGFNSPLHF